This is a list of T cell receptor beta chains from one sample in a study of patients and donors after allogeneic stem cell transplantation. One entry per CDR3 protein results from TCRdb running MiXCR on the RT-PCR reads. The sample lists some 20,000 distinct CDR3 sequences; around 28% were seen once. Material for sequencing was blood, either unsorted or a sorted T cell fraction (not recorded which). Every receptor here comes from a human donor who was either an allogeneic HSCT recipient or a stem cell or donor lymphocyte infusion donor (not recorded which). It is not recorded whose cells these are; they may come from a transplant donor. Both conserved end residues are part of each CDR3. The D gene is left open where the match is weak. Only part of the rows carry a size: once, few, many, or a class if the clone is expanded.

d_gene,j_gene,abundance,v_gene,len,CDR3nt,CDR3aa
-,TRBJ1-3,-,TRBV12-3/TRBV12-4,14,TGTGCCAGCAGTCCCCGCCTCCCTGGAAACACCATATATTTT,CASSPRLPGNTIYF
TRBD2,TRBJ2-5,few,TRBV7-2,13,TGTGCCAGCAGCTTACGCGGGGGAGAGACCCAGTACTTC,CASSLRGGETQYF
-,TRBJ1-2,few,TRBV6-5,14,TGTGCCAGCACCCCCAGGGTCTCCCGCTATGGCTACACCTTC,CASTPRVSRYGYTF
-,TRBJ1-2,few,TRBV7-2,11,TGTGCCAGCAGCTTAGAGTTCGGCTACACCTTC,CASSLEFGYTF
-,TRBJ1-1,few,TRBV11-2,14,TGTGCCAGCAGCCACCCCGAGGGCGGGGATGAAGCTTTCTTT,CASSHPEGGDEAFF
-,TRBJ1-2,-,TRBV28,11,TGCGCGCTTGAAGATTTCTATGGCTACACCTTC,CALEDFYGYTF
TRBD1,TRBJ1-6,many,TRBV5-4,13,TGTGCCAGCAGGACAGGGATCAATTCACCCCTCCACTTT,CASRTGINSPLHF
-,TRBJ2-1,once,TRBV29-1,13,TGCAGCGTTGGCGGGTATCGAAACAATGAGCAGTTCTTC,CSVGGYRNNEQFF
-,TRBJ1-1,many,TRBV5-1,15,TGCGCCAGCAGCCTCCGGGCCCTGCGAGGCACTGAAGCTTTCTTT,CASSLRALRGTEAFF
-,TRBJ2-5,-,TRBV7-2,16,TGTGCCAGCAGCTTAGGAGTCCGACACCGTCAAGAGACCCAGTACTTC,CASSLGVRHRQETQYF
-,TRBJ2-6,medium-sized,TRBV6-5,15,TGTGCCAGCAGGGCGGACGTCTCTGGGGCCAACGTCCTGACTTTC,CASRADVSGANVLTF
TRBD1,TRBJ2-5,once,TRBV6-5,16,TGTGCCAGCAGTTATCTTGGACAGGGTAGGCGGGAGACCCAGTACTTC,CASSYLGQGRRETQYF
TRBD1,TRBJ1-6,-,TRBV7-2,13,TGTGCCACCCGGTGGACAGGGGGCGCGGCCCTCCACTTT,CATRWTGGAALHF
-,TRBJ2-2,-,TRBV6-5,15,TGTGCCAGCAGTTACGGGGACGTTTGGGCCGGGGAGCTGTTTTTT,CASSYGDVWAGELFF
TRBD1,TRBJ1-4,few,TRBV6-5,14,TGTGCCAGCAGCTACAGGGGTACTAATGAAAAACTGTTTTTT,CASSYRGTNEKLFF
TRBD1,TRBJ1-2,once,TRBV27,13,TGTGCCAGCAGCGGGGACAGGGGGCTTGGCTACACCTTC,CASSGDRGLGYTF
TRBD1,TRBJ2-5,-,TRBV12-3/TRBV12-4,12,TGTGCCAGCGGGACAGGGGGCCAGACCCAGTACTTC,CASGTGGQTQYF
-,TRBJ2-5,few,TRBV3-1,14,TGTGCCAGCAGCACCTTGACAGCACAAGAGACCCAGTACTTC,CASSTLTAQETQYF
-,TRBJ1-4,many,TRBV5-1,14,TGCGCCAGCAGCTCGACAGGACGTAATGAAAAACTGTTTTTT,CASSSTGRNEKLFF
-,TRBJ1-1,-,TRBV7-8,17,TGTGCCAGCAGCTCCCCCCGTGCCCGCGGGTGGAACACTGAAGCTTTCTTT,CASSSPRARGWNTEAFF
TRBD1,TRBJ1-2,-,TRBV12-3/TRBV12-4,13,TGTGCCAGCAGAAGGACAGGGAGTTATGGCTACACCTTC,CASRRTGSYGYTF
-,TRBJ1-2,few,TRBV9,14,TGTGCCAGCAGCGAACGGGGAATAAACTATGGCTACACCTTC,CASSERGINYGYTF
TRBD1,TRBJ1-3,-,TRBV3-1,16,TGTGCCAGCAGCCAGGGGACAGGGGTCTCTGGAAACACCATATATTTT,CASSQGTGVSGNTIYF
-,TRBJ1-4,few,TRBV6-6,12,TGTGCCAGCAGTTACTCGAGTGAAAAACTGTTTTTT,CASSYSSEKLFF
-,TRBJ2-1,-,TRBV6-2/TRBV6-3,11,TGTGCCAGCAGTTATTTGAATGAGCAGTTCTTC,CASSYLNEQFF
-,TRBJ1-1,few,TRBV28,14,TGTGCCAGCAGTTTCGGTGGGATGAACACTGAAGCTTTCTTT,CASSFGGMNTEAFF
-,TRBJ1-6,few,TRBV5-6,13,TGTGCCAGCAGCTGGCAGGCGGCATCACCCCTCCACTTT,CASSWQAASPLHF
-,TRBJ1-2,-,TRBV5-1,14,TGCGCCAGCAGGGGGACGGGTCATGCTTATGGCTACACCTTC,CASRGTGHAYGYTF
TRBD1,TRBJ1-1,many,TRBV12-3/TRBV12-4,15,TGTGCCAGCAGACCTGTCGGGACAGGGGGGACTGAAGCTTTCTTT,CASRPVGTGGTEAFF
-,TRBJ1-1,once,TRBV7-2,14,TGTGCCAGCAGCTTAGAGCGTGGGGCCACTGAAGCTTTCTTT,CASSLERGATEAFF
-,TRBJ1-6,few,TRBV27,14,TGTGCCAGCAGTTGGAGACCGTTTAATTCACCCCTCCACTTT,CASSWRPFNSPLHF
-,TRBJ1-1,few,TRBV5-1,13,TGCGCCAGCGCAGCGGTCAGAGGTACTGAAGCTTTCTTT,CASAAVRGTEAFF
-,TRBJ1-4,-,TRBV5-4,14,TGTGCCAGCAGCCTCCCGGGCAGTAATGAAAAACTGTTTTTT,CASSLPGSNEKLFF
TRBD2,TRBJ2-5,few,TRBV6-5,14,TGTGCCAGCAGTTACTCGAAGGCTAGCGGGACCCAGTACTTC,CASSYSKASGTQYF
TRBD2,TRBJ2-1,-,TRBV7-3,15,TGTGCCAGCAGCTTGAGGACTAGCCCATACAATGAGCAGTTCTTC,CASSLRTSPYNEQFF